The clone carrying this T cell receptor (beta chain) occurred a few times. One entry per CDR3 protein, called by TCRdb with MiXCR from the 5' RACE reads. The table includes approximately 500,000 distinct CDR3 sequences, approximately 24% detected once. The record originates from a study of identical twins. CDR3 length equals 13 residues. J lost 6 bases, V lost 4 bases, and 4 bases had no gene match. The germline gives CDR1 SEHNR, CDR2 FQNEAQ (reference sequence). This sample also appeared in a second study, on T cells expressing NK-cell markers.

The sequence derives from a woman aged 18 to 35 in good health. Sequencing was done on a sample of CD4+ T cells sorted from blood. The V call is TRBV7-9, the J call TRBJ2-7; 9 bases line up with TRBD1. CDR3 in DNA: TGTGCCAGCAGCTGGGGGACAGGGTCCGAGCAGTACTTC. Translation: CASSWGTGSEQYF.